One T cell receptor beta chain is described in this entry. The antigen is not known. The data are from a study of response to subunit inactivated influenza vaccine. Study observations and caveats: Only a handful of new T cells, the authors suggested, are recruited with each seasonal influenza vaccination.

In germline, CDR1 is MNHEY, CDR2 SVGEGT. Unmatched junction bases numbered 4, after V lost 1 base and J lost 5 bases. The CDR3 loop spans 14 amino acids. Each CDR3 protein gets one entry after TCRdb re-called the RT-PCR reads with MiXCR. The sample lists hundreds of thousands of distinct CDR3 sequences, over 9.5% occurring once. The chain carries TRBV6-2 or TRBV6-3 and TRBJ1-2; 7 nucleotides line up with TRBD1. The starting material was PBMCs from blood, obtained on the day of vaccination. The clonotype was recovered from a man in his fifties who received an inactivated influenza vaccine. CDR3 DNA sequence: TGTGCCAGCAGTTACTGGACAGGAGGATATGGCTACACCTTC. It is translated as CASSYWTGGYGYTF.